This T cell receptor (beta chain) was captured in a study of blood T cell repertoires in COVID-19 (dated by TCRdb to 2018 to 2020). For the study in its entirety: The collaborator samples originated in the United States, Italy and Spain and spanned the acute and convalescent phases of COVID-19. The prospective study material was composed of cDNA or gDNA derived from T cells, B-cell-depleted T cells, or PBMCs. The dataset comprised deeply sampled blood TCRbeta repertoires from subjects exposed to, actively infected with, or recovered from COVID-19. The repertoires were made available in a free public database intended to serve as a resource for research on the immune response to SARS-CoV-2. Samples came from the ongoing ImmuneRACE study (first 160 participants) plus 1,254 subjects from 6 global collaborators. A de-identified subject ID, COVID-19 status, age in years and sex were almost always included in the sample metadata. Where HLA class I and class II types were available, the types were taken from metadata supplied by the sample provider, not from assay-based typing. What the study reported, not specific to this receptor: How much clinical and demographic metadata was included differed by source and by participant, and the metadata was provided uncurated.

V loses 5 bases, J loses 3 bases, and the germline ends lie 10 bases apart. Inclusive of the bounding cysteine and phenylalanine, the CDR3 is 13 residues long. Just CDR3 DNA is preserved here, 39 bases in frame from base 1. The immunoSEQ Assay, a bias-controlled multiplex PCR, was used to amplify TCRbeta CDR3 regions from genomic DNA. From the authors' description of their analysis: Within the assay, amplification of reference gene primers was used to estimate how many nucleated cells each sample contained. To quantify the absolute abundance of each unique TCRbeta CDR3 rearrangement, sequence reads were collapsed and filtered. For each sample, productive Simpson clonality was calculated as the square root of Simpson's diversity index over productive rearrangements. Not all clones reach the TCRdb copy of this immuneACCESS table, which keeps in-frame sequences only. Checked studies attribute under half of the gap to unresolved V genes and leave the rest unexplained. The V and J calls and clone size come from that table; D and trimming were worked out from the DNA. The sample table shows roughly 100,000 clones, and approximately 87% are seen once. In total, the top ten clones hold roughly 13% of the sample.

As concerns this clone: There is no known antigen for this receptor. One base away there is no much larger clone; base qualities are not given.

Each collaborating institution followed its own protocols to collect whole blood in K2EDTA tubes. For TCRbeta analysis, collaborators shipped samples in one of three forms: frozen whole blood, isolated PBMCs, or DNA extracted from either of those sample types. The chain employs TRBV12-3 or TRBV12-4 and TRBJ1-2; possibly the D gene is TRBD1, per 6 matching bases. The sample comprised peripheral blood. The origin of this receptor is a human donor in a cohort sampled during active or convalescent COVID-19. The CDR3 here reads CASSVQGDYGYTF. The nucleotide sequence reads as follows: TGTGCCAGCAGTGTACAGGGAGACTATGGCTACACCTTC.